Listed here are 21 T cell receptor beta chains from one sample, sequenced in a study of CD8 T cells in ankylosing spondylitis. Antigen specificity for these receptors is unknown. Findings and caveats of the study: What seemed typical of ankylosing spondylitis blood was a TCR beta motif built from several highly homologous variants.

TCRdb re-called the 5' RACE reads through MiXCR, storing one row per CDR3 protein. This repertoire shows over 700,000 distinct CDR3 sequences, roughly 20% found once; its top ten account for over 15%. The sequenced material came from blood, either unsorted or a sorted T cell fraction (not recorded which). These receptors were collected from a male donor with ankylosing spondylitis.

This clonotype was counted only a few times. This chain links TRBV20-1 with TRBJ1-6; TRBD1 is a possible D gene (6 bases). The length of the CDR3 is 14 residues. V lost 6 bases and J lost 7, with 16 bases in between. Germline V gene lookup returns CDR1 DFQATT and CDR2 SNEGSKA (reference sequence). This chain's CDR3 is CSALGGKPNSPLHF. The CDR3 nucleotides are TGCAGTGCCCTCGGGGGCAAGCCAAATTCACCCCTCCACTTT.

The CDR3 loop is CAIARPNGNTIYF. CDR3 nucleotide sequence: TGTGCCATCGCACGGCCGAATGGAAACACCATATATTTT. The chain recombines TRBV10-3 with TRBJ1-3; the D is unclear. The length of the CDR3 is 13 residues. The V and J ends lost 8 bases and 3 bases respectively, with 11 bases between them. CDR1 ENHRY and CDR2 SYGVKD come from the germline V gene.

V gene TRBV3-1 combines with J gene TRBJ2-7; a possible D gene is TRBD2 (6 bases). Germline V gene sequence: CDR1 LGHDT, CDR2 YNNKEL (reference sequence). Trimming left V 0 bases short and J 4 bases short, with 10 bases between. This CDR3 contains 14 residues. Here the CDR3 reads CASSQEAGRYEQYF. The CDR3 nucleotides are TGTGCCAGCAGCCAAGAGGCAGGGAGGTACGAGCAGTACTTC.

This clonotype was picked up a small number of times. The chain is built from TRBV7-9 and TRBJ2-2; D is unclear. Germline V CDR1 and CDR2: SEHNR, FQNEAQ (reference sequence). The CDR3 runs to 16 residues. Between the trimmed V and J ends, which lost 0 bases and 2 bases, there was a span of 10 bases. Here the CDR3 DNA reads TGTGCCAGCAGCTTAGCGGTAGCACGAAACACCGGGGAGCTGTTTTTT. Encoded protein: CASSLAVARNTGELFF. The whole variable domain, filled in from reference TRBV7-9 and TRBJ2-2, reads DTGVSQNPRHKITKRGQNVTFRCDPISEHNRLYWYRQTLGQGPEFLTYFQNEAQLEKSRLLSDRFSAERPKGSFSTLEIQRTEQGDSAMYLCASSLAVARNTGELFFGEGSRLTVL.

This clonotype has only a few counts. The chain employs TRBV28 and TRBJ2-1, with D tentatively TRBD2 (6 bases). CDR3 length: 16 amino acids. Germline V gene lookup returns CDR1 MDHEN and CDR2 SYDVKM. V was clipped by 5 bases and J by 6 bases, with 20 bases between them. The CDR3 coding sequence is TGTGCCAGCAGTCCTAGGGGCGGGATTACGGGCAATGAGCAGTTCTTC. Protein product: CASSPRGGITGNEQFF.

This clonotype has just a few counts. CDR3 DNA sequence: TGTGCCAGCTCACCACAGGGGAAGTCCGAAAGTGAGCAGTTCTTC. Its translation is CASSPQGKSESEQFF. The chain employs TRBV18 and TRBJ2-1, with D possibly TRBD1 on 5 matching bases. The CDR3 loop spans 15 amino acids. Germline lookup yields CDR1 KGHSH and CDR2 LQKENI. V shed 1 base and J shed 9 bases, with 16 bases lying between them.

A few counts support this clonotype. The genes are TRBV21-1 and TRBJ2-5; TRBD1 was called by the table and not checked on the DNA. TRBV21-1 is annotated as a pseudogene. The CDR3 runs 13 residues. The CDR3 here is CARGDRGPETQYF. Here the CDR3 DNA reads TGTGCCAGGGGGGACAGGGGGCCGGAGACCCAGTACTTC.

There are a few counts of this clonotype. The V call is TRBV29-1, the J call TRBJ2-3, with D perhaps given as TRBD1 or TRBD2 (5 bases each). V lost 6 bases and J lost 5, with 9 bases in between. This CDR3 is built from 11 residues. From germline, CDR1 is SQVTM and CDR2 ANQGSEA. CDR3 sequence: CSVGGGDTQYF. DNA of the CDR3: TGCAGCGTCGGTGGGGGAGATACGCAGTATTTT.

This clonotype was observed a single time. V gene TRBV28 combines with J gene TRBJ1-2; 9 nucleotides agree with TRBD1. CDR1 and CDR2 (germline): MDHEN, SYDVKM. Trimming cost V 6 bases and J 4 bases; bases outside gene matches: 3. The length of the CDR3 is 13 residues. As DNA, the CDR3 is TGTGCCAGCAGACAGGGGGCCATCTATGGCTACACCTTC. Translated: CASRQGAIYGYTF.

The chain is built from TRBV6-1 and TRBJ1-2; tentative D call: TRBD1 (5 bases). CDR1 is MNHNS, CDR2 SASEGT, per germline. CDR3 length equals 13 residues. V was pared by 7 bases and J by 2 bases, with 11 bases between. The chain's CDR3 is CASTQAGNYGYTF. Here the CDR3 DNA reads TGTGCCAGCACCCAAGCAGGGAACTATGGCTACACCTTC.

The rearrangement links TRBV20-1 to TRBJ1-6; TRBD1 matches 9 bases. CDR1 is DFQATT, CDR2 SNEGSKA, per germline (reference sequence). The junction had 5 bases not matched to a gene; V was cut back by 2 bases and J by 6 bases. The length of the CDR3 is 15 residues. In DNA form, the CDR3 reads TGCAGTGCTAGACCTGAGGACAGGGGTAATTCACCCCTCCACTTT. Protein product: CSARPEDRGNSPLHF.

This sequence joins TRBV12-3 or TRBV12-4 and TRBJ1-5; D is unresolved. V was clipped by 7 bases and J by 7 bases, with 11 bases between them. This CDR3 has 12 amino acids. The CDR3 DNA reads TGTGCCAGCACCCCGGGTGGACAGCCCCAGCATTTT. Translating it yields CASTPGGQPQHF.

The V and J genes are TRBV4-1 and TRBJ2-7, with 8 bases identical to TRBD1. CDR3 size: 14 residues. V lost 4 bases, J lost 6 bases, and 8 bases stayed unmatched. Germline V gene lookup returns CDR1 MGHRA and CDR2 YSYEKL. CDR3 bases: TGCGCCAGCAGCCCGGAGAGCAGGGGGCTCGAGCAGTACTTC. Its translation is CASSPESRGLEQYF.

This clonotype turned up a few times. The gene calls are TRBV12-3 or TRBV12-4 and TRBJ2-1, with 11 bases lining up with TRBD1. J was trimmed by 8 bases and V by 4 bases; bases with no gene match: 10. The CDR3 runs to 16 residues. In DNA, the CDR3 is TGTGCCAGCAGTTCTCCGGGACAGGGGGGGACCGATGAGCAGTTCTTC. Translating it yields CASSSPGQGGTDEQFF.

This clonotype was observed a few times. The rearrangement uses TRBV20-1 and TRBJ2-1; 9 bases fit TRBD2. V lost 3 bases and J lost 7; bases outside the gene matches: 7. CDR3 size: 14 residues. Germline CDR1 and CDR2: DFQATT and SNEGSKA (reference sequence). CDR3 in DNA: TGCAGTGCTAGGCGGGAGGGCTACGGGAATGAGCAGTTCTTC. Translated, it gives CSARREGYGNEQFF.

In nucleotides, the CDR3 is TGTGCCAGCAGCTTAGATGCAGGTGGGAGTTACGAGCAGTACTTC. Protein product: CASSLDAGGSYEQYF. This rearrangement joins TRBV7-2 to TRBJ2-7; tentatively, D is TRBD2 (5 bases). V lost 1 base to trimming and J lost 4 bases, with 14 bases between them. Germline CDR1 is SGHTA and CDR2 is FQGNSA. CDR3 length: 15 residues.

The V gene is TRBV12-3 or TRBV12-4, the J gene TRBJ1-3, with a possible D match to TRBD1 (5 bases). V gave up 5 bases and J gave up 4 bases, with 12 bases separating them. The CDR3 runs to 14 residues. The CDR3 sequence: CASSGGGFGNTIYF. CDR3 coding DNA: TGTGCCAGCAGTGGTGGGGGGTTCGGAAACACCATATATTTT.

This clonotype turned up a few times. This chain links TRBV7-9 with TRBJ2-1; D is perhaps TRBD1 or TRBD2 (5 bases each). The V and J ends lost 1 base and 10 bases respectively, with 14 bases between them. The CDR3 covers 14 residues. Germline V gene sequence: CDR1 SEHNR, CDR2 FQNEAQ (reference sequence). The DNA for the CDR3 is TGTGCCAGCAGCTTAGGGACGGGGCTAAACGAGCAGTTCTTC. Protein sequence: CASSLGTGLNEQFF.

This clonotype was counted many times. The chain combines TRBV4-1 with TRBJ2-5, with 8 bases matching TRBD2. The CDR3 loop spans 17 amino acids. The trim removed 1 base at V and 5 bases at J, leaving 12 bases unmatched. From germline, CDR1 is MGHRA and CDR2 YSYEKL. The CDR3 DNA is TGCGCCAGCAGCCAAGGACTCAGCGGGGTAGCGGGGGAGACCCAGTACTTC. Encoded protein: CASSQGLSGVAGETQYF.

The rearrangement joins TRBV30 to TRBJ2-3; D gene uncertain. V lost 0 bases and J 1 base, leaving 11 bases between the germline ends. The CDR3 extends over 15 amino acids. CDR1 and CDR2 from the germline V gene are GTSNPN and SVGIG (reference sequence). CDR3 nucleotide sequence: TGTGCCTGGAGTGTAGGTGGGCCGGGCACAGATACGCAGTATTTT. Translation: CAWSVGGPGTDTQYF.

V gene TRBV20-1 combines with J gene TRBJ2-5; 7 positions agree with TRBD1. The germline V gene encodes CDR1 DFQATT and CDR2 SNEGSKA (reference sequence). The CDR3 is 15 amino acids. J was trimmed by 5 bases and V by 5 bases; bases with no gene match: 14. Written as DNA, the CDR3 is TGCAGTGCTGCCACGACGGGACAGTCGAAGGAGACCCAGTACTTC. Translation: CSAATTGQSKETQYF.